This is a list of T cell receptor beta chains from one sample in a study of blood T cell repertoires in COVID-19. Clones were read by immunoSEQ multiplex PCR, and TCRdb kept only the in-frame ones, dropping some. The sample lists approximately 240,000 clones, approximately 87% occurring once. Material for sequencing was PBMCs or T cells enriched from blood (not recorded which). These receptors originate from a woman aged 50 to 60 in a cohort exposed to, infected with or recovered from COVID-19 (not recorded which). Each CDR3 is given without its conserved first and last residue.

v_call cdr3_aa
TRBV12-3/TRBV12-4 ASSKEKYNEQF
TRBV4-1 ASSQDQGMDRVETQY
TRBV19 ASSSTWGGGYGYT
TRBV5-5 ASTLRGLGANVLT
TRBV6-4 ASKMDRGASEAF
TRBV6-1 ASSSHPVKETQY
TRBV6-5 ASKYREGQPQH
TRBV9 ASSVGAAGGQPQH
TRBV5-6 ASSRGAVADTQY
TRBV30 AWSVRPRPGTEAF
TRBV30 AWTGGYEQF
TRBV4-3 ASSQDLVTGPEKLF
TRBV7-3 ASSLSSGGTDTQY
TRBV4-1 ASSQKVFTVLYGYT
TRBV29-1 SAARQGAATEAF
TRBV5-4 ASSSGLVDYGYT
TRBV7-2 ASSLAAGALGDTQY
TRBV4-1 ASSQVVRGKATSGGYNEQF
TRBV11-2 ASSLGQHSNQPQH
TRBV6-2/TRBV6-3 ASSYLHHRSLNYEQY
TRBV30 AWNPTPGTGNQPQH
TRBV7-9 ASSRGWAEVDTNYGYT
TRBV3-1/TRBV3-2 ASSQGSGSFTGELF
TRBV4-2 ASSRETTGVSGGHEQF
TRBV6-6 ASTNGQLYNEQF
TRBV9 ASSGGDGANYGYT
TRBV18 ASSLDRADTQY
TRBV20-1 SASSDRGLVGNTIY
TRBV7-3 ASSPQGGNTEAF
TRBV7-2 ASSLASSYEQY
TRBV5-1 ASSLAGQGFYGYT
TRBV7-9 ASSFGDRDNYGYT
TRBV19 ASSIEDRVSYEQF
TRBV3-1/TRBV3-2 ASSQVGRVGYT
TRBV10-3 AISESGAANYGYT